The clone carrying this T cell receptor beta chain appeared many times. Deletions cut 2 bases from V and 7 bases from J, with 16 bases between. Germline V CDR1 and CDR2: SGHNT, YYREEE (reference sequence). This CDR3 is built from 14 residues. RNA transcripts provided the source from which TCR beta CDR3 regions were amplified. A first-round RT-PCR of the TCR CDR3 used the HTBI primer set. In TCRdb, the multiplex PCR reads were re-called with MiXCR into one record per CDR3 protein. The data show 450,000 to 650,000 distinct CDR3 sequences, less than 25% seen once. The source of the sample is a study of T cells in Graves' hyperthyroidism and ophthalmopathy.

This receptor was obtained from a man between 18 and 29 years old with Graves' hyperthyroidism. Sequencing was done on a sample of blood. The chain is built from TRBV5-4 and TRBJ2-7; D possibly corresponds to TRBD1 (7 bases). The CDR3 coding sequence is TGTGCCAGCAGCTTAGGAGGGGGCGATGGTGAGCAGTACTTC. Protein sequence: CASSLGGGDGEQYF. Variable domain in full (rest from reference TRBV5-4 and TRBJ2-7): ETGVTQSPTHLIKTRGQQVTLRCSSQSGHNTVSWYQQALGQGPQFIFQYYREEENGRGNFPPRFSGLQFPNYSSELNVNALELDDSALYLCASSLGGGDGEQYFGPGTRLTVT.